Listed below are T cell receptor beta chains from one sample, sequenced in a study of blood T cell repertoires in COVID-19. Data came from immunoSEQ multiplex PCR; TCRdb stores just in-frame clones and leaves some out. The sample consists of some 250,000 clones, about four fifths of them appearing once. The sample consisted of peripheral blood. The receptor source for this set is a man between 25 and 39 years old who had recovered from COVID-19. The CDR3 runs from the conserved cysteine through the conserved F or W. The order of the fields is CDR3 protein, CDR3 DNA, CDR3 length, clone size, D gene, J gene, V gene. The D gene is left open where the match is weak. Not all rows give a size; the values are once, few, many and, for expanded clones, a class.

cdr3_aa: CASGLGTGELFF
cdr3_nt: TGTGCTAGTGGACTAGGCACCGGGGAGCTGTTTTTT
cdr3_length: 12
clone_size: NA
d_call: NA
j_call: TRBJ2-2
v_call: TRBV12-5

cdr3_aa: CASSTTGMDEKLFF
cdr3_nt: TGTGCCAGTAGCACGACAGGGATGGATGAAAAACTGTTTTTT
cdr3_length: 14
clone_size: NA
d_call: TRBD1
j_call: TRBJ1-4
v_call: TRBV19

cdr3_aa: CATSAPPGGAGKNIQYF
cdr3_nt: TGTGCCACCAGTGCCCCCCCCGGGGGGGCTGGTAAAAACATTCAGTACTTC
cdr3_length: 17
clone_size: NA
d_call: TRBD2
j_call: TRBJ2-4
v_call: TRBV24-1

cdr3_aa: CASSLLAGGGYEQFF
cdr3_nt: TGCGCCAGCAGCTTACTAGCGGGGGGCGGCTATGAGCAGTTCTTC
cdr3_length: 15
clone_size: few
d_call: TRBD2
j_call: TRBJ2-1
v_call: TRBV5-1

cdr3_aa: CASSRDRSSGNTIYF
cdr3_nt: TGTGCCAGTAGTAGGGACAGATCCTCTGGAAACACCATATATTTT
cdr3_length: 15
clone_size: NA
d_call: TRBD1
j_call: TRBJ1-3
v_call: TRBV19

cdr3_aa: CASSFSGNTEAFF
cdr3_nt: TGTGCCAGCAGTTTTTCCGGTAACACTGAAGCTTTCTTT
cdr3_length: 13
clone_size: once
d_call: NA
j_call: TRBJ1-1
v_call: TRBV12-3/TRBV12-4

cdr3_aa: CASSYKTGSYGYTF
cdr3_nt: TGTGCCAGCAGTTACAAGACAGGGTCCTATGGCTACACCTTC
cdr3_length: 14
clone_size: NA
d_call: TRBD1
j_call: TRBJ1-2
v_call: TRBV6-5

cdr3_aa: CASSQEEGTGFYGYTF
cdr3_nt: TGTGCCAGCAGCCAAGAGGAGGGGACAGGGTTCTATGGCTACACCTTC
cdr3_length: 16
clone_size: NA
d_call: TRBD1
j_call: TRBJ1-2
v_call: TRBV4-2

cdr3_aa: CASSQANRDSEAFF
cdr3_nt: TGCGCCAGCAGCCAAGCTAACAGGGATTCTGAAGCTTTCTTT
cdr3_length: 14
clone_size: NA
d_call: NA
j_call: TRBJ1-1
v_call: TRBV4-1

cdr3_aa: CASSLGGGPENEQFF
cdr3_nt: TGTGCCAGCAGCTTAGGCGGGGGCCCCGAGAATGAGCAGTTCTTC
cdr3_length: 15
clone_size: NA
d_call: NA
j_call: TRBJ2-1
v_call: TRBV7-3

cdr3_aa: CASSLAGVVTDTQYF
cdr3_nt: TGTGCCAGCAGCCTCGCCGGGGTTGTCACAGATACGCAGTATTTT
cdr3_length: 15
clone_size: NA
d_call: NA
j_call: TRBJ2-3
v_call: TRBV28

cdr3_aa: CASSPRGQGGGTDTQYF
cdr3_nt: TGTGCCAGCTCACCACGGGGACAGGGTGGAGGCACAGATACGCAGTATTTT
cdr3_length: 17
clone_size: NA
d_call: TRBD1
j_call: TRBJ2-3
v_call: TRBV18

cdr3_aa: CAIRTASSYEQYF
cdr3_nt: TGTGCCATAAGGACTGCCAGCTCCTACGAGCAGTACTTC
cdr3_length: 13
clone_size: few
d_call: NA
j_call: TRBJ2-7
v_call: TRBV10-3

cdr3_aa: CSARWAELAFF
cdr3_nt: TGCAGTGCTAGGTGGGCCGAGCTAGCTTTCTTT
cdr3_length: 11
clone_size: NA
d_call: NA
j_call: TRBJ1-1
v_call: TRBV20-1

cdr3_aa: CASSLSFNGNTIYF
cdr3_nt: TGTGCCAGCAGTTTATCCTTCAACGGTAACACCATATATTTT
cdr3_length: 14
clone_size: NA
d_call: NA
j_call: TRBJ1-3
v_call: TRBV27

cdr3_aa: CASRVDDSPLHF
cdr3_nt: TGTGCCAGCCGGGTCGATGATTCACCCCTCCACTTT
cdr3_length: 12
clone_size: once
d_call: NA
j_call: TRBJ1-6
v_call: TRBV5-4

cdr3_aa: CASRRDRDEGNTEAFF
cdr3_nt: TGTGCCAGTAGAAGGGACAGGGATGAAGGGAACACTGAAGCTTTCTTT
cdr3_length: 16
clone_size: NA
d_call: TRBD1
j_call: TRBJ1-1
v_call: TRBV19

cdr3_aa: CASSDSAGGHNEQFF
cdr3_nt: TGTGCCAGCAGTGACTCCGCGGGGGGGCACAATGAGCAGTTCTTC
cdr3_length: 15
clone_size: NA
d_call: TRBD2
j_call: TRBJ2-1
v_call: TRBV6-4

cdr3_aa: CASSSGQGDEKLFF
cdr3_nt: TGTGCCAGCAGTTCGGGACAGGGGGATGAAAAACTGTTTTTT
cdr3_length: 14
clone_size: NA
d_call: TRBD1
j_call: TRBJ1-4
v_call: TRBV28

cdr3_aa: CASSVVGGYTGELFF
cdr3_nt: TGTGCCAGCAGCGTAGTCGGAGGGTACACCGGGGAGCTGTTTTTT
cdr3_length: 15
clone_size: NA
d_call: NA
j_call: TRBJ2-2
v_call: TRBV9

cdr3_aa: CASSPQGGQETQYF
cdr3_nt: TGTGCCAGCAGCCCCCAGGGCGGTCAAGAGACCCAGTACTTC
cdr3_length: 14
clone_size: NA
d_call: NA
j_call: TRBJ2-5
v_call: TRBV7-9

cdr3_aa: CASAEGQGNEQFF
cdr3_nt: TGTGCTAGTGCGGAGGGGCAGGGCAATGAGCAGTTCTTC
cdr3_length: 13
clone_size: NA
d_call: NA
j_call: TRBJ2-1
v_call: TRBV12-5

cdr3_aa: CASSLTGDSAFF
cdr3_nt: TGTGCCAGCAGCTTAACAGGGGACTCGGCTTTCTTT
cdr3_length: 12
clone_size: NA
d_call: TRBD1
j_call: TRBJ1-1
v_call: TRBV7-9

cdr3_aa: CASSQRQFSDTDTQYF
cdr3_nt: TGTGCCAGCAGCCAAAGACAGTTTTCCGACACAGATACGCAGTATTTT
cdr3_length: 16
clone_size: NA
d_call: NA
j_call: TRBJ2-3
v_call: TRBV14

cdr3_aa: CASGLHTEAEAFF
cdr3_nt: TGTGCTAGTGGTTTGCACACCGAGGCTGAAGCTTTCTTT
cdr3_length: 13
clone_size: NA
d_call: NA
j_call: TRBJ1-1
v_call: TRBV12-5

cdr3_aa: CASSLGPTRDTQYF
cdr3_nt: TGTGCCAGCAGCTTAGGTCCTACTAGAGATACGCAGTATTTT
cdr3_length: 14
clone_size: NA
d_call: NA
j_call: TRBJ2-3
v_call: TRBV7-8

cdr3_aa: CASSPYQGNNSPLHF
cdr3_nt: TGTGCCAGCAGCCCTTACCAGGGGAACAATTCACCCCTCCACTTT
cdr3_length: 15
clone_size: NA
d_call: NA
j_call: TRBJ1-6
v_call: TRBV14

cdr3_aa: CASSLSGVLQETQYF
cdr3_nt: TGTGCCAGCAGTTTGTCCGGGGTGCTCCAAGAGACCCAGTACTTC
cdr3_length: 15
clone_size: NA
d_call: NA
j_call: TRBJ2-5
v_call: TRBV6-5

cdr3_aa: CASSDTPGRTYEQYF
cdr3_nt: TGTGCCAGTAGTGATACACCGGGTCGCACCTACGAGCAGTACTTC
cdr3_length: 15
clone_size: NA
d_call: NA
j_call: TRBJ2-7
v_call: TRBV19